This TCR beta chain emerged from a study of blood T cell repertoires in COVID-19. Germline V gene data show CDR1 as SGHDT and CDR2 as YYEEEE. Trimming stripped 4 bases from V and 6 bases from J, with 22 bases between. The CDR3 has 17 residues. Participants were aged about 18 to 95 years, lived in 20 to 30 US areas, and enrolled virtually. Grouping used clinical history reported by participants in a survey and questionnaire. In the original analysis: Amplification of reference gene primers was used by the study to estimate nucleated cell counts. This table comes from immunoSEQ multiplex PCR, and its TCRdb copy is limited to in-frame clones, with some not included. Clone size and the V and J calls come from that table; the DNA yielded D and trimming. The sample yields 250,000 to 300,000 clones, approximately 84% seen once.

This receptor was obtained from a woman in her forties or fifties who had been exposed to COVID-19. The chain uses TRBV5-6 and TRBJ2-2; D might be TRBD1 (6 bases). The sequenced sample was PBMCs or T cells enriched from blood (not recorded which). CDR3 nucleotides: TGTGCCAGCAGCCAAATTCGATCAGGGGCGAAGGCCGGGGAGCTGTTTTTT. Translating it yields CASSQIRSGAKAGELFF.